A single sample gave rise to the 27 T cell receptor beta chains below, sequenced in a study of cytomegalovirus exposure and HLA in healthy donors. Produced via immunoSEQ multiplex PCR; TCRdb's table is partial and in-frame only. This table holds 100,000 or so clones, around nine tenths found once. Sequencing was carried out using PBMCs. All receptors come from a woman in her thirties in good health and CMV-seronegative.

The CDR3 region has the DNA TGCGCCAGCACAACCGCGGGGACAGGCACCGGGGAGCTGTTTTTT. It is translated as CASTTAGTGTGELFF. The genes are TRBV5-1 and TRBJ2-2; 8 bases are shared with TRBD1. The CDR3 consists of 15 residues. V lost 6 bases and J lost 4; bases outside the gene matches: 8. The germline CDR1 and CDR2 sequences are SGHRS and YFSETQ.

This clone turned up a few times. The CDR3 nucleotides are TGTGCCAGCTCGCTCTCCGGAGACAGCACCTACGAGCAGTACTTC. Amino acid sequence: CASSLSGDSTYEQYF. This chain connects TRBV18 to TRBJ2-7; tentatively, D is TRBD1 (5 bases). Trimming pared 6 bases from V and 2 bases from J, leaving 17 bases between. CDR3 length: 15 residues. CDR1 is KGHSH and CDR2 is LQKENI in the germline V gene.

The J gene is TRBJ2-5, the V gene TRBV29-1; maybe TRBD1 (6 bases). Germline CDR1 SQVTM, CDR2 ANQGSEA. The CDR3 consists of 12 residues. V gave up 3 bases and J gave up 4 bases, with 9 bases separating them. As DNA, the CDR3 is TGCAGCGTTGACCCACAGGGAGAGACCCAGTACTTC. Its protein product is CSVDPQGETQYF.

V and J are TRBV28 and TRBJ1-4; tentatively, D is TRBD1 (5 bases). V was clipped by 5 bases and J by 5 bases, with 21 bases between them. The CDR3 consists of 17 residues. The V gene's germline CDR1 is MDHEN and CDR2 SYDVKM. The CDR3 DNA reads TGTGCCAGCAGTCCTATACCCGACAGCCGGAGAAATGAAAAACTGTTTTTT. Translation gives CASSPIPDSRRNEKLFF.

The chain joins TRBV7-2 to TRBJ1-5, with 9 bases matching TRBD1. The CDR3 is 15 amino acids. Germline V gene sequence: CDR1 SGHTA, CDR2 FQGNSA. With V trimmed by 1 base and J by 6 bases, 4 bases remained unmatched. The CDR3 nucleotides read TGTGCCAGCAGCTTAGTACAGGGGGCCGGTCAGCCCCAGCATTTT. Translation gives CASSLVQGAGQPQHF.

The DNA of the CDR3 is TGTGCCAGCAGTGAAGGAGCGGGTGTGAGCTCCTACAATGAGCAGTTCTTC. Amino acids: CASSEGAGVSSYNEQFF. The chain combines TRBV25-1 with TRBJ2-1, with D possibly TRBD2 on 6 matching bases. Trimming shortened V by 2 bases and J by 0 bases, and 14 bases separated the two germline ends. Germline CDR1 is MGHDK and CDR2 is SYGVNS. The CDR3 contains 17 residues.

This chain joins TRBV11-2 and TRBJ2-3; possibly TRBD1 for D (6 bases). There are 15 residues in the CDR3. V was clipped by 6 bases and J by 0 bases, with 13 bases between them. The germline CDR1 and CDR2 sequences are SGHAT and FQNNGV. The CDR3 DNA is TGTGCCAGCAGTACCGGGACACCCAGCACAGATACGCAGTATTTT. Protein sequence: CASSTGTPSTDTQYF.

The chain carries TRBV5-1 and TRBJ1-1; unclear D gene. CDR1 is SGHRS, CDR2 YFSETQ, per germline. The CDR3 contains 12 residues. The V gene lost 7 bases and the J gene lost 6 bases, with 13 bases spanning the gap. This CDR3 is CASAGLGPEAFF. CDR3 sequence (DNA): TGCGCCAGCGCCGGACTAGGACCTGAAGCTTTCTTT. Based on the CDR3 plus reference TRBV5-1 and TRBJ1-1, the full variable domain is KAGVTQTPRYLIKTRGQQVTLSCSPISGHRSVSWYQQTPGQGLQFLFEYFSETQRNKGNFPGRFSGRQFSNSRSEMNVSTLELGDSALYLCASAGLGPEAFFGQGTRLTVV.

The V gene is TRBV5-5, the J gene TRBJ2-7; D call uncertain. Germline assignment: CDR1 SGHKS and CDR2 YYEKEE (reference sequence). This CDR3 is 11 amino acids long. V was trimmed by 5 bases and J by 3 bases, leaving 6 bases between them. This chain's CDR3 is CASSFSYEQYF. The CDR3 bases are TGTGCCAGCAGTTTTAGCTACGAGCAGTACTTC.

The V gene is TRBV2, the J gene TRBJ1-3, with TRBD1 matching 8 bases. The CDR3 loop spans 15 amino acids. Germline V CDR1 and CDR2: SNHLY, FYNNEI. Trimming removed 6 bases from V and 4 bases from J; junction bases left unmatched: 8. CDR3 protein: CASRIGQGPGNTIYF. The CDR3 bases are TGTGCCAGCAGGATCGGACAGGGCCCAGGAAACACCATATATTTT.

The chain couples TRBV10-1 to TRBJ2-1; possible D gene TRBD2, 5 bases. Germline CDR1 and CDR2: WNHNN and SYGVQD (reference sequence). The CDR3 loop spans 13 amino acids. Trimming pared 2 bases from V and 7 bases from J, leaving 9 bases between. The CDR3 coding sequence is TGCGCCAGCAGTGAGGGACTCGCAAATGAGCAGTTCTTC. It is translated as CASSEGLANEQFF.

The chain joins TRBV10-3 to TRBJ2-3; D is uncertain. This CDR3 has 12 residues. The germline CDR1 and CDR2 sequences are ENHRY and SYGVKD. The V gene lost 3 bases and the J gene lost 7 bases, with 8 bases spanning the gap. CDR3 nucleotide sequence: TGTGCCATCAGTGATTTGGGCCATACGCAGTATTTT. Amino acids: CAISDLGHTQYF.

The chain has TRBV6-4 and TRBJ2-5; 15 positions match TRBD2. CDR1 and CDR2 from the germline V gene are MRHNA and SNTAGT. J lost 2 bases, V lost 6 bases, and 13 bases had no gene match. This CDR3 region has 19 residues. CDR3 coding DNA: TGTGCCAGCAGGGGACTAGCGGGGGGCAAACCCGCCCGACAAGAGACCCAGTACTTC. This encodes CASRGLAGGKPARQETQYF.

This clone appeared once. The chain carries TRBV6-1 and TRBJ2-3, with D possibly TRBD1 on 6 matching bases. Trimming pared 9 bases from V and 2 bases from J, leaving 12 bases between. This CDR3 contains 13 residues. In germline, CDR1 is MNHNS, CDR2 SASEGT. The CDR3 is CASTGTYTDTQYF. CDR3 bases: TGTGCCAGTACCGGGACATACACAGATACGCAGTATTTT.

The chain combines TRBV6-5 with TRBJ1-1; TRBD1 matches at 7 bases. Germline trimming cut 6 bases from V and 4 bases from J; bases unmatched to any gene: 11. Germline CDR1 MNHEY, CDR2 SVGAGI. The CDR3 runs to 15 residues. The CDR3 DNA reads TGTGCCAGCAGGCATACAGGGGCCCTCAGCACTGAAGCTTTCTTT. Protein: CASRHTGALSTEAFF.

The table lists this clone with a few counts. The genes are TRBV11-2 and TRBJ1-2; D perhaps matches TRBD1 (6 bases). Germline CDR1 reads SGHAT; CDR2 reads FQNNGV. Trimming took 5 bases from V and 5 from J, leaving 15 bases between them. CDR3 size: 14 residues. The CDR3 reads CASSPSGTLYGYTF. Written as DNA, the CDR3 is TGTGCCAGCAGCCCATCAGGGACACTTTATGGCTACACCTTC. Based on the CDR3 plus reference TRBV11-2 and TRBJ1-2, the full variable domain is EAGVAQSPRYKIIEKRQSVAFWCNPISGHATLYWYQQILGQGPKLLIQFQNNGVVDDSQLPKDRFSAERLKGVDSTLKIQPAKLEDSAVYLCASSPSGTLYGYTFGSGTRLTVV.

V gene TRBV28 combines with J gene TRBJ2-5, with 8 bases fitting TRBD1. CDR1 and CDR2 (germline): MDHEN, SYDVKM. J gave up 5 bases and V 4 bases, and 9 bases lay outside the gene matches. CDR3 size: 15 residues. The CDR3 here is CASSSRDRPWETQYF. DNA of the CDR3: TGTGCCAGCAGTTCCCGGGACAGGCCTTGGGAGACCCAGTACTTC.

The chain links TRBV5-4 to TRBJ1-3; D might be TRBD1 (6 bases). V gave up 4 bases and J gave up 4 bases, with 15 bases separating them. This CDR3 region has 15 residues. Germline V gene sequence: CDR1 SGHNT, CDR2 YYREEE (reference sequence). This chain's CDR3 is CASSPPGGLGNTIYF. DNA for the CDR3: TGTGCCAGCAGCCCCCCCGGGGGGCTAGGAAACACCATATATTTT.

The V and J genes are TRBV28 and TRBJ1-3, with a weak D call TRBD1 (5 bases). The V and J ends lost 11 bases and 0 bases respectively, with 14 bases between them. Germline assignment: CDR1 MDHEN and CDR2 SYDVKM. This CDR3 is built from 14 residues. The CDR3 loop is CAHTTGDSGNTIYF. DNA of the CDR3: TGTGCCCATACCACGGGGGACTCTGGAAACACCATATATTTT.

This clone was seen a few times. This rearrangement joins TRBV5-1 to TRBJ1-1; 8 bases match TRBD1. J lost 3 bases, V lost 6 bases, and 7 bases had no gene match. CDR3 length: 14 amino acids. Germline CDR1 and CDR2: SGHRS and YFSETQ. CDR3 amino acids: CASTLQGADTEAFF. CDR3 sequence (DNA): TGCGCCAGCACCCTCCAGGGGGCAGACACTGAAGCTTTCTTT.

CDR3 loop: CASSIGGVTGELFF. In DNA form, the CDR3 reads TGTGCCAGCAGCATCGGAGGTGTCACCGGGGAGCTGTTTTTT. The chain uses TRBV7-6 and TRBJ2-2; maybe TRBD2 (5 bases). There are 14 residues in the CDR3. The V end was cut by 5 bases, the J end by 4 bases, with 11 bases between. The V gene's germline CDR1 is SGHVS and CDR2 FNYEAQ.

By proportion, this clone is medium-sized. The rearrangement uses TRBV28 and TRBJ1-2; a weak D match, TRBD1 (6 bases). Trimming took off 7 bases at V and 4 bases at J, with 13 bases between the two ends. The CDR3 loop spans 13 amino acids. CDR1 MDHEN and CDR2 SYDVKM come from the germline V gene. The CDR3 reads CASTGGAAYGYTF. In nucleotides, the CDR3 is TGTGCCAGCACCGGGGGGGCGGCCTATGGCTACACCTTC.

The chain uses TRBV19 and TRBJ1-4; D gene unclear. CDR3 length equals 14 residues. The V gene's germline CDR1 is LNHDA and CDR2 SQIVND (reference sequence). Deletions cut 4 bases from V and 1 base from J, with 7 bases between. This CDR3 reads CASSKAGTNEKLFF. CDR3 in DNA: TGTGCCAGTAGTAAGGCGGGAACTAATGAAAAACTGTTTTTT.

J is TRBJ2-1 and V is TRBV5-6; 7 nucleotides match TRBD1. The CDR3 spans 13 residues. Germline CDR1 is SGHDT and CDR2 is YYEEEE. V was pared by 3 bases and J by 9 bases, with 6 bases of the junction left unmatched. For the CDR3, the DNA is TGTGCCAGCAGCTATGAGAGGGGGCCTGAGCAGTTCTTC. As protein: CASSYERGPEQFF.

The rearrangement joins TRBV19 to TRBJ1-5; no clear D gene. CDR3 size: 15 residues. V was clipped by 0 bases and J by 4 bases, with 10 bases between them. Germline V gives CDR1 LNHDA, CDR2 SQIVND (reference sequence). CDR3 sequence reads: CASSIDMRENQPQHF. The DNA for the CDR3 is TGTGCCAGTAGTATAGATATGAGGGAGAATCAGCCCCAGCATTTT.

V gene TRBV9 combines with J gene TRBJ2-1, with 7 bases that match TRBD1. This CDR3 region has 15 residues. V shed 0 bases and J 4 bases; nucleotides not matched to a gene: 4. The germline V gene has CDR1 SGDLS and CDR2 YYNGEE. CDR3 sequence reads: CASSVEGARYNEQFF. CDR3 nucleotides: TGTGCCAGCAGCGTAGAGGGGGCGAGGTACAATGAGCAGTTCTTC.

This clone was counted between two and nine times. The chain links TRBV15 to TRBJ1-2, with D perhaps matching TRBD1 (5 bases). The CDR3 is 16 residues long. Trimming removed 0 bases from V and 5 bases from J, with 16 bases in between. Looked up from germline, CDR1 is LNHNV and CDR2 is YYDKDF (reference sequence). The CDR3 here is CATSRDAGPQEYGYTF. As DNA, the CDR3 is TGTGCCACCAGCAGAGACGCGGGACCCCAGGAGTATGGCTACACCTTC.